This T cell receptor beta chain was profiled in a study of blood T cell repertoires in COVID-19. At the level of the study: Acute and convalescent COVID-19 samples came from the United States, Italy and Spain. T cells, B-cell-depleted T cells, or PBMCs supplied cDNA or gDNA.

Per the germline V gene, CDR1 is LNHDA and CDR2 is SQIVND (reference sequence). With 3 bases clipped from V and 4 bases from J, the junction kept 3 bases outside the gene matches. This CDR3 has 14 amino acids. In the study's own analysis: Reference gene primer amplification gave estimated nucleated cell counts. The table came from immunoSEQ multiplex PCR; TCRdb's copy has only in-frame clones and leaves some out. V, J and clone size are taken as reported in that table, and D and trimming were inferred from the DNA itself. The sample lists tens of thousands of clones, roughly 85% occurring once. By sample share, this clone is medium-sized (0.01 to 0.1%).

The sequenced material came from peripheral blood. The J gene is TRBJ2-1, the V gene TRBV19, with TRBD2 matching 7 bases. This receptor was identified in a man aged 55 to 70 with acute or convalescent COVID-19. The CDR3 sequence: CASSISSGYNEQFF. CDR3 DNA sequence: TGTGCCAGTAGTATTTCTAGCGGATACAATGAGCAGTTCTTC.